This is a list of T cell receptor beta chains from one sample in a study of blood T cell repertoires in COVID-19. Clones were read by immunoSEQ multiplex PCR, and TCRdb kept only the in-frame ones, dropping some. Among around 220,000 clones listed, around 85% were seen once. Sequenced material: peripheral blood. The receptors were gathered from a human donor in a cohort sampled during active COVID-19. Both conserved end residues are part of each CDR3. Fields, in order: CDR3 DNA, CDR3 protein, J gene, D gene, V gene, clone size. A D gene is named only where the DNA matches it firmly. Clone size is given for some rows only: seen once, a few or many times, or a class if the clone is expanded.

DNA: TGTGCCAGCAGCCTGACAGGGGGCACGATCTACGAGCAGTACTTC
CDR3: CASSLTGGTIYEQYF
J: TRBJ2-7
D: TRBD1
V: TRBV6-5
size: few

DNA: TGTGCCACTATTAGAGGGGGGGTCCGAAAAGAAAAACTGTTTTTT
CDR3: CATIRGGVRKEKLFF
J: TRBJ1-4
D: -
V: TRBV27
size: -

DNA: TGCGCCAGCAGCGGGGGACAGGGAGAGCCTGGCTACACCTTC
CDR3: CASSGGQGEPGYTF
J: TRBJ1-2
D: TRBD1
V: TRBV5-1
size: -

DNA: TGTGCCAGCAGTTACGGCAACTATGGCTACACCTTC
CDR3: CASSYGNYGYTF
J: TRBJ1-2
D: -
V: TRBV6-5
size: -

DNA: TGTGCCAGCAGAACAGGGTTTGCAACTAATGAAAAACTGTTTTTT
CDR3: CASRTGFATNEKLFF
J: TRBJ1-4
D: -
V: TRBV28
size: -

DNA: TGTGCCAGCAGTTACGCGGCGGGGGATGGGGAGACCCAGTACTTC
CDR3: CASSYAAGDGETQYF
J: TRBJ2-5
D: TRBD2
V: TRBV6-6
size: -

DNA: TGTGCCAGCAGTTCCAGGGATAATTCACCCCTCCACTTT
CDR3: CASSSRDNSPLHF
J: TRBJ1-6
D: -
V: TRBV27
size: -

DNA: TGTGCCAGCAGCTCGCGGGCCTTCCCTCAAGAGACCCAGTACTTC
CDR3: CASSSRAFPQETQYF
J: TRBJ2-5
D: -
V: TRBV7-8
size: -

DNA: TGTGCCACCAGTGGGTCGCCAGACAGCTATGGCTACACCTTC
CDR3: CATSGSPDSYGYTF
J: TRBJ1-2
D: -
V: TRBV24-1
size: -

DNA: TGTGCCAGCACCTGGACTAGCGGGTCCTACAATGAGCAGTTCTTC
CDR3: CASTWTSGSYNEQFF
J: TRBJ2-1
D: TRBD2
V: TRBV28
size: once

DNA: TGCGCCAGCAGCCACCTCGGGCCGGGAGGTTACACTGAAGCTTTCTTT
CDR3: CASSHLGPGGYTEAFF
J: TRBJ1-1
D: -
V: TRBV4-3
size: -

DNA: TGTGCCAGCAGTTTACCCGGTGGGACCCAGTACTTC
CDR3: CASSLPGGTQYF
J: TRBJ2-5
D: -
V: TRBV28
size: once

DNA: TGTGCCAGCAGTATAGCGGGAGCTTGGAATGAGCAGTTCTTC
CDR3: CASSIAGAWNEQFF
J: TRBJ2-1
D: TRBD2
V: TRBV11-3
size: -

DNA: TGCGCCAGCAGCTTGGGTGGGAGGGGTGAAGCTTTCTTT
CDR3: CASSLGGRGEAFF
J: TRBJ1-1
D: -
V: TRBV5-1
size: -

DNA: TGTGCCAGCTCACCTCAAGGTCCAGGGAACACTGAAGCTTTCTTT
CDR3: CASSPQGPGNTEAFF
J: TRBJ1-1
D: -
V: TRBV18
size: -

DNA: TGTGCCAGCAGTATACCGGGACACCCGAACACCGGGGAGCTGTTTTTT
CDR3: CASSIPGHPNTGELFF
J: TRBJ2-2
D: -
V: TRBV27
size: few

DNA: TGTGCCAGCAGTTTATTAGGGGGGGCTTTTCAGCCCCAGCATTTT
CDR3: CASSLLGGAFQPQHF
J: TRBJ1-5
D: -
V: TRBV28
size: -

DNA: TGTGCCAGCACGCGGCGGACAGGGGGCTTTGGCTACACCTTC
CDR3: CASTRRTGGFGYTF
J: TRBJ1-2
D: TRBD1
V: TRBV28
size: -

DNA: TGTGCCAGCAGTTTAAGGGGGAGGGCTTGGCAGTTCTTC
CDR3: CASSLRGRAWQFF
J: TRBJ2-1
D: -
V: TRBV27
size: -

DNA: TGTGCCAGCAGTTTATTGGGTACAGGGGGGGAAAAACTGTTTTTT
CDR3: CASSLLGTGGEKLFF
J: TRBJ1-4
D: TRBD1
V: TRBV27
size: -

DNA: TGTGCCAGCAGCTTACCGCCCCAAAGACAGATTAGGGACACTGAAGCTTTCTTT
CDR3: CASSLPPQRQIRDTEAFF
J: TRBJ1-1
D: -
V: TRBV7-9
size: -

DNA: TGTGCCAGCAGTTATATAGCGGGAGGCTACGAGCAGTACTTC
CDR3: CASSYIAGGYEQYF
J: TRBJ2-7
D: TRBD2
V: TRBV6-5
size: -

DNA: TGTGCCAGCAGAAGGGTACAGGGAGACGCCGGTAAGAATGAGCAGTTCTTC
CDR3: CASRRVQGDAGKNEQFF
J: TRBJ2-1
D: -
V: TRBV28
size: -

DNA: TGCGCCAGCAGTTCACCCGACAGGCGGCAGGCCAACGTCCTGACTTTC
CDR3: CASSSPDRRQANVLTF
J: TRBJ2-6
D: -
V: TRBV5-1
size: -

DNA: TGTGCCAGCTCACTGAACTCCATGAACACTGAAGCTTTCTTT
CDR3: CASSLNSMNTEAFF
J: TRBJ1-1
D: -
V: TRBV18
size: -

DNA: TGTGCCAGCAGTTTGGCAGGGTCGGCCTACGAGCAGTACTTC
CDR3: CASSLAGSAYEQYF
J: TRBJ2-7
D: -
V: TRBV6-5
size: -

DNA: TGTGCCAGCAGTACGGGACAGGGGGCCCACAATGAGCAGTTCTTC
CDR3: CASSTGQGAHNEQFF
J: TRBJ2-1
D: TRBD1
V: TRBV27
size: -

DNA: TGTGCCACTAGGAGGCTGGGGTATGGCTACACCTTC
CDR3: CATRRLGYGYTF
J: TRBJ1-2
D: -
V: TRBV27
size: -

DNA: TGCGCCAGCAGCTTAAACAGGGTCGGCACAGATACGCAGTATTTT
CDR3: CASSLNRVGTDTQYF
J: TRBJ2-3
D: -
V: TRBV5-1
size: -

DNA: TGTGCCAGCAGTTGGGGAGGGAGTGGGGAAAAACTGTTTTTT
CDR3: CASSWGGSGEKLFF
J: TRBJ1-4
D: -
V: TRBV28
size: -

DNA: TGTGCCAGCCGACAGGGTCTGGGTCAGCCCCAGCATTTT
CDR3: CASRQGLGQPQHF
J: TRBJ1-5
D: TRBD1
V: TRBV6-5
size: -

DNA: TGTGCCAGCAGCCAAGAGGCTACGCCAGGGCCCGCTATACGAAACGAGCAGTACTTC
CDR3: CASSQEATPGPAIRNEQYF
J: TRBJ2-7
D: -
V: TRBV14
size: -

DNA: TGTGCCAGCAGCCAAGTGGTGGCGGCCATGTCCTACAATGAGCAGTTCTTC
CDR3: CASSQVVAAMSYNEQFF
J: TRBJ2-1
D: -
V: TRBV4-2
size: -

DNA: TGTGCCAGCAGTGAATTCCGAGGAAACACTGAAGCTTTCTTT
CDR3: CASSEFRGNTEAFF
J: TRBJ1-1
D: -
V: TRBV6-1
size: -

DNA: TGTGCCAGCGGGTCGGGACTAAACCACGAGCAGTACTTC
CDR3: CASGSGLNHEQYF
J: TRBJ2-7
D: TRBD2
V: TRBV28
size: -

DNA: TGTGCCAGCAGTGAAGCGGGACAGGCCCTCACCGGGGAGCTGTTTTTT
CDR3: CASSEAGQALTGELFF
J: TRBJ2-2
D: TRBD1
V: TRBV2
size: -

DNA: TGCGCCAGCAGCCAAGATTTAGCGGGAGGCTACAATGAGCAGTTCTTC
CDR3: CASSQDLAGGYNEQFF
J: TRBJ2-1
D: TRBD2
V: TRBV4-1
size: -

DNA: TGTGCCAGCAGCGTAGTAGCAGATACGCAGTATTTT
CDR3: CASSVVADTQYF
J: TRBJ2-3
D: -
V: TRBV9
size: once

DNA: TGTGCCAGCAGCCTGGGACAGAGGACTGAAGCTTTCTTT
CDR3: CASSLGQRTEAFF
J: TRBJ1-1
D: TRBD1
V: TRBV12-3/TRBV12-4
size: -

DNA: TGTGCCAGCAGCTTAACGGCAGGGCCGACAGATACGCAGTATTTT
CDR3: CASSLTAGPTDTQYF
J: TRBJ2-3
D: -
V: TRBV7-3
size: -

DNA: TGTGCCAGCAGCTTAGAAGGCGGACTATGGGCTTCTTACGAGCAGTACTTC
CDR3: CASSLEGGLWASYEQYF
J: TRBJ2-7
D: -
V: TRBV11-2
size: -

DNA: TGCGCCAGCAACAGGGTCTCTGGGGCCAACGTCCTGACTTTC
CDR3: CASNRVSGANVLTF
J: TRBJ2-6
D: -
V: TRBV5-1
size: once

DNA: TGTGCCAGCAGCCTAGCGGGAGGTCCCCCCAATGAGCAGTTCTTC
CDR3: CASSLAGGPPNEQFF
J: TRBJ2-1
D: TRBD2
V: TRBV7-6
size: -

DNA: TGTGCCAGCTCACCAAAGCGGGGACTCTACGAGCAGTACTTC
CDR3: CASSPKRGLYEQYF
J: TRBJ2-7
D: TRBD2
V: TRBV18
size: -

DNA: TGTGCCAGCAGCTTAGCCCCGGTATCGAACGAGCAGTACTTC
CDR3: CASSLAPVSNEQYF
J: TRBJ2-7
D: -
V: TRBV11-2
size: -

DNA: TGTGCCAGCAGCCGTGACAGGGTAGGGCTTGAAGCTTTCTTT
CDR3: CASSRDRVGLEAFF
J: TRBJ1-1
D: TRBD1
V: TRBV11-1
size: -

DNA: TGTGCCACCAGTGACCCACTAGCGGGAGATTACAATGAGCAGTTCTTC
CDR3: CATSDPLAGDYNEQFF
J: TRBJ2-1
D: TRBD2
V: TRBV24-1
size: -

DNA: TGTGCCATCAGTGAGGGGTGGGAGCCCCACAATGAGCAGTTCTTC
CDR3: CAISEGWEPHNEQFF
J: TRBJ2-1
D: -
V: TRBV10-3
size: -

DNA: TGTGCCAGCTCACCGTTGTACATAACCGGGACTGGACCCTACGAGCAGTACTTC
CDR3: CASSPLYITGTGPYEQYF
J: TRBJ2-7
D: -
V: TRBV18
size: once

DNA: TGTGCCAGCAGTTCGAGGGGGGGCTACACCTTC
CDR3: CASSSRGGYTF
J: TRBJ1-2
D: -
V: TRBV27
size: -

DNA: TGTGCCAGCAGTTCCGAAGCTAGTTTCACAAACAATGAGCAGTTCTTC
CDR3: CASSSEASFTNNEQFF
J: TRBJ2-1
D: -
V: TRBV6-2/TRBV6-3
size: -

DNA: TGTGCCAGCAGCTCCGGGACTAGCGGTTCCTACGAGCAGTACTTC
CDR3: CASSSGTSGSYEQYF
J: TRBJ2-7
D: TRBD2
V: TRBV28
size: -

DNA: TGTGCCAGCAGCTTGTTTCCAGCGAGTGCAGGGGAGACCCAGTACTTC
CDR3: CASSLFPASAGETQYF
J: TRBJ2-5
D: -
V: TRBV5-4
size: -

DNA: TGTGCCAGCAGTCCCCGGGACTGGGCCTCAGATACGCAGTATTTT
CDR3: CASSPRDWASDTQYF
J: TRBJ2-3
D: -
V: TRBV27
size: few

DNA: TGTGCCAGCAGTACTGGTCCTAACACTGAAGCTTTCTTT
CDR3: CASSTGPNTEAFF
J: TRBJ1-1
D: -
V: TRBV12-3/TRBV12-4
size: -

DNA: TGTGCCAGCAGCTTCCGCTGGACAGGGGGGAACGAGCAGTACTTC
CDR3: CASSFRWTGGNEQYF
J: TRBJ2-7
D: TRBD1
V: TRBV5-4
size: -

DNA: TGTGCCAGCAGCGTAGAATCATCAGAAAATGAAAAACTGTTTTTT
CDR3: CASSVESSENEKLFF
J: TRBJ1-4
D: -
V: TRBV9
size: -

DNA: TGCGCCAGCAGCCGCAGTCGACAAACGGTCTCTGGGGCCAACGTCCTGACTTTC
CDR3: CASSRSRQTVSGANVLTF
J: TRBJ2-6
D: -
V: TRBV4-3
size: -

DNA: TGTGCCAGTAGTATAGGGGTTTGGGAGAGGACTGAAGCTTTCTTT
CDR3: CASSIGVWERTEAFF
J: TRBJ1-1
D: -
V: TRBV19
size: -

DNA: TGTGCCAGCAGCGTCACCTACGAGCAGTACTTC
CDR3: CASSVTYEQYF
J: TRBJ2-7
D: -
V: TRBV5-6
size: -